This TCR beta chain was sequenced for a study of cytomegalovirus exposure and HLA in healthy donors. Whole-study results and caveats: In a later analysis, at a false discovery rate of 0.05, about 16,000 TCR beta sequences matched HLA alleles. The productive fraction for most TCR beta V segments was about 90% or about 30% in an earlier analysis. Sequencing likely generated an artifact that appeared as a cluster of highly shared sequence variants.

A few counts support this clone. What it binds is unknown. The primer mix had 60 Vbeta and 13 Jbeta primers. Libraries were prepared by immunoSEQ multiplex PCR; TCRdb keeps only in-frame clonotypes and omits some of them. The repertoire holds 95,000 to 100,000 clones, with about 74% as singletons. Germline loops: CDR1 SQVTM, CDR2 ANQGSEA. V lost 7 bases and J lost 3, with 18 bases in between. This CDR3 is built from 14 residues. The sample taken for sequencing was PBMCs. This sequence joins TRBV29-1 and TRBJ1-1; D not resolved. The sequence derives from a female donor in good health and CMV-seronegative. The CDR3 DNA sequence: TGCAGCGCGGCCCCACGACTGGGAGACACTGAAGCTTTCTTT. Residues: CSAAPRLGDTEAFF.